This T cell receptor (beta chain) was found in a study of cytomegalovirus exposure and HLA in healthy donors. Turning to the study itself: A prior analysis found roughly 110 million unique TCR beta sequences from approximately 200 million T cells.

Germline V gene data show CDR1 as SGHVS and CDR2 as FQNEAQ. With 1 base removed from V and 0 bases from J, the gap between germline ends came to 9 bases. This CDR3 has 15 amino acids. Turning to this clone: As yet, its antigen is unknown.

The study, taken as a whole, reports: Later on, a genetic analysis was performed. It linked a missense variant in DCLRE1C with V- and J-gene trimming of TCR beta.

The PCR was carried out with 60 Vbeta primers and 13 Jbeta primers. The assay was immunoSEQ multiplex PCR, and TCRdb's table has in-frame clones only and misses some. Of approximately 140,000 clones detected, roughly 62% appear once; the ten largest clones hold approximately 1.8%. Sequencing was done on a sample of PBMCs. The chain has TRBV7-8 and TRBJ1-1; D unclear. This receptor was obtained from a male donor in good health and CMV-seronegative. CDR3 bases: TGTGCCAGCAGCTTAGTTCAGTTCATGAACACTGAAGCTTTCTTT. It encodes CASSLVQFMNTEAFF.